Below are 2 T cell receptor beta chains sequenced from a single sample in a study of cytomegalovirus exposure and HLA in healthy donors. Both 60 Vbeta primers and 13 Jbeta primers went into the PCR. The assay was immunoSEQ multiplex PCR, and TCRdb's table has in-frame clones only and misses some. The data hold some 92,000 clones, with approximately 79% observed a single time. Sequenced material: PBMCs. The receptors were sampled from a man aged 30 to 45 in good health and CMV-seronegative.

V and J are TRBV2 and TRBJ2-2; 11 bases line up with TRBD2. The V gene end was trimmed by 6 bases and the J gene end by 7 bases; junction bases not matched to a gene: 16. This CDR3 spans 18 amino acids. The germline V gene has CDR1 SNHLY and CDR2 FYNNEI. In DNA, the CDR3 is TGTGCCAGCAGCCCCAACCCGGCCGGACTAGCGGGTAACGGGGAGCTGTTTTTT. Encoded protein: CASSPNPAGLAGNGELFF.

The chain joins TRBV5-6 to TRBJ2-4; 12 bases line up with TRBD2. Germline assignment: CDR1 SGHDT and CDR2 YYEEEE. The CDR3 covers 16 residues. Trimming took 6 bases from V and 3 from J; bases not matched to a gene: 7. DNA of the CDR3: TGTGCCAGCAACCTACTAGCGGGGGGTGTCAAAAACATTCAGTACTTC. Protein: CASNLLAGGVKNIQYF.